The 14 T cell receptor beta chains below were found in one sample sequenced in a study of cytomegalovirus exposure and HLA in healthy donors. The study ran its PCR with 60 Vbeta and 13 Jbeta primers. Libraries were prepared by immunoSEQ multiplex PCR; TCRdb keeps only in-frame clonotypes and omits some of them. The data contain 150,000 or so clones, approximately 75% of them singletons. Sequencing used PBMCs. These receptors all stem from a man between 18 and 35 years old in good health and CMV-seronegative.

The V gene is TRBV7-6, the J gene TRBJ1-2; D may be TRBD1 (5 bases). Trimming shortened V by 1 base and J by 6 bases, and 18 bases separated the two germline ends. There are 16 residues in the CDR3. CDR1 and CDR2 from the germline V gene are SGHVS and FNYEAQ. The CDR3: CASSLEQYGTGNGYTF. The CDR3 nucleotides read TGTGCCAGCAGCTTAGAGCAGTACGGGACTGGGAATGGCTACACCTTC.

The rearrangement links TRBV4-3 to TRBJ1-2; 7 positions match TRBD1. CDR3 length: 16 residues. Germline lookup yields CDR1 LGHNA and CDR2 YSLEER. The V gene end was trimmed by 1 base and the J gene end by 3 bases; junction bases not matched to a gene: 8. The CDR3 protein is CASSQGPGTDHYGYTF. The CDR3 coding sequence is TGCGCCAGCAGCCAAGGCCCCGGGACAGATCACTATGGCTACACCTTC.

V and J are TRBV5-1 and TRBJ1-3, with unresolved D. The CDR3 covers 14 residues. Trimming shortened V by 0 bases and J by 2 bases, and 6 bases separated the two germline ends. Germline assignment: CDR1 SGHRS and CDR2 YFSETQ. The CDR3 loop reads CASSLAGTGNTIYF. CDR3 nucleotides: TGCGCCAGCAGCTTGGCGGGGACTGGAAACACCATATATTTT.

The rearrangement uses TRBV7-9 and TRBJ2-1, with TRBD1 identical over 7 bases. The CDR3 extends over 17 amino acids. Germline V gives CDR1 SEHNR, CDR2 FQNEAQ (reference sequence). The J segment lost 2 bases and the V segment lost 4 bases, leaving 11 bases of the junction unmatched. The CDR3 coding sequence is TGTGCCAGCAGCTCCAACAGGGGAAGATTAACCTACAATGAGCAGTTCTTC. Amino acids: CASSSNRGRLTYNEQFF.

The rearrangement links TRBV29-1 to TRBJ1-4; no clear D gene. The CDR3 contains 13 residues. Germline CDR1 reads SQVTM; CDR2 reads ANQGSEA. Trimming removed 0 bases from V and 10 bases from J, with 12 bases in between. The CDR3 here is CSVEDRLGGKLFF. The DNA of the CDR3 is TGCAGCGTTGAAGATAGGTTGGGAGGAAAACTGTTTTTT.

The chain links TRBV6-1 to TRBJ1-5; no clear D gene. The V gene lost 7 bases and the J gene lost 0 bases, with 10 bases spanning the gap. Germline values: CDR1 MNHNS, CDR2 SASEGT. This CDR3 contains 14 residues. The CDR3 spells CASIVTHSNQPQHF. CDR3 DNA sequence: TGTGCCAGCATAGTAACCCATAGCAATCAGCCCCAGCATTTT.

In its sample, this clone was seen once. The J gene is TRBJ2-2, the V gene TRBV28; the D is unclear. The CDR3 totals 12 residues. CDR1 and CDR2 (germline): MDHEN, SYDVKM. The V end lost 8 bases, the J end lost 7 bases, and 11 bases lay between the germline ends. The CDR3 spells CASFGPGGELFF. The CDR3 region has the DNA TGTGCCAGCTTCGGTCCCGGCGGGGAGCTGTTTTTT.

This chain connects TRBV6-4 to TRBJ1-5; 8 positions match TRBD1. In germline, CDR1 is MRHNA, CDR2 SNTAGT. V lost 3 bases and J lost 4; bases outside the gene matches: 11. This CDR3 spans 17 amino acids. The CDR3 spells CASSDHSTGARNQPQHF. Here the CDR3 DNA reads TGTGCCAGCAGTGATCATTCGACAGGGGCGCGGAATCAGCCCCAGCATTTT.

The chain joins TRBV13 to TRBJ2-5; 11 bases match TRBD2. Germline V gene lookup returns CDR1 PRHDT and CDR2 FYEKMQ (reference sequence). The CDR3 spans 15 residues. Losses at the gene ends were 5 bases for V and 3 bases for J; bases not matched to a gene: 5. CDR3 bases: TGTGCCAGCAGCCCGAAGACTAGCGGGGAAGAGACCCAGTACTTC. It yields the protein CASSPKTSGEETQYF.

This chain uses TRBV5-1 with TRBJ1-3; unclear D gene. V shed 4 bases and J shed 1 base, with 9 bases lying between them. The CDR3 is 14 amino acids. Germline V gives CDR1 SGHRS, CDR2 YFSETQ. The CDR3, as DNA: TGCGCCAGCAGCATGGATCTATCTGGAAACACCATATATTTT. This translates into CASSMDLSGNTIYF. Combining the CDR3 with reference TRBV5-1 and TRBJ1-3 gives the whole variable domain KAGVTQTPRYLIKTRGQQVTLSCSPISGHRSVSWYQQTPGQGLQFLFEYFSETQRNKGNFPGRFSGRQFSNSRSEMNVSTLELGDSALYLCASSMDLSGNTIYFGEGSWLTVV.

CDR3 bases: TGTGCCAGCAGCCATGCCCTTCCAGGGTACCGCGGGGAGCTGTTTTTT. It encodes CASSHALPGYRGELFF. The chain carries TRBV14 and TRBJ2-2, with D possibly matching TRBD1 (5 bases). Trimming stripped 3 bases from V and 7 bases from J, with 18 bases between. Germline CDR1 SGHDN, CDR2 FVKESK. This CDR3 spans 16 amino acids.

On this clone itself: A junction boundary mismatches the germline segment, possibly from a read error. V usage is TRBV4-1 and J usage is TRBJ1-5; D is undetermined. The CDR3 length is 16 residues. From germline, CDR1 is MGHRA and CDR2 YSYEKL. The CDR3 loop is CASSQNPAGSNQPQHF. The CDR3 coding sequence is TGTGCCAGCAGCCAGAACCCAGCGGGGAGCAATCAGCCCCAGCATTTT.

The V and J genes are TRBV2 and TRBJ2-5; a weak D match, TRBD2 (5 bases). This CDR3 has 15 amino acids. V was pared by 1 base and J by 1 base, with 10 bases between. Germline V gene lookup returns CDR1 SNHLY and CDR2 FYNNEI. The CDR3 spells CASSEVGRVQETQYF. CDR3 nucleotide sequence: TGTGCCAGCAGTGAAGTTGGGCGGGTCCAAGAGACCCAGTACTTC.

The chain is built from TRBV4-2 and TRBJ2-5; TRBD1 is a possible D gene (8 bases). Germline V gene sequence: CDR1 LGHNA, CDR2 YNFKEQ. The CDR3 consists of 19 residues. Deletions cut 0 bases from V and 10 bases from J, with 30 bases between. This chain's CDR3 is CASSQESRGAGGAGAIQYF. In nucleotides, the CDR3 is TGTGCCAGCAGCCAAGAATCTCGCGGGGCAGGGGGCGCGGGGGCTATCCAGTACTTC.